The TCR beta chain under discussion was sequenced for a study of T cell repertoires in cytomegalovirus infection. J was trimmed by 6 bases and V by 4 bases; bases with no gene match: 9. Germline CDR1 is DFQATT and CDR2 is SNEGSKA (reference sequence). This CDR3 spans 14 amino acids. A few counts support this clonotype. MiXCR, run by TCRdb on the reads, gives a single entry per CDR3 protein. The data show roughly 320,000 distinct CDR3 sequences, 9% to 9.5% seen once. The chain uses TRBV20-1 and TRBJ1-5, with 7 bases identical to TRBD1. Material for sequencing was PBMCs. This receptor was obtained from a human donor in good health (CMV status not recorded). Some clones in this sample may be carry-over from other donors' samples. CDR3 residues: CSAMTGFVGQPQHF. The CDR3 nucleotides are TGCAGTGCTATGACAGGGTTCGTAGGTCAGCCCCAGCATTTT.